A single TCR beta chain is shown here with its context. No cognate antigen has been identified for it. No much larger clone exists at a distance of one base, and base qualities are not known. Receptor amplification or capture employed multiplex PCR. The reads were generated on an Illumina HiSeq 2500. TCRbeta libraries were constructed through three rounds of nested PCR with primers (Table S4) according to protocols adapted from ARM-PCR. Before sequencing, PCR products of 200-500 bp were cut from the gel and purified using the QIAquick gel extraction kit. In the source study's methods: Reads were cleaned using Trimmomatic, were merged into complete CDR3 sequences using FLASH, and were assigned to V(D)J germline segments using MiTCR. VDJtools was used to compute clonal diversity as the inverse Simpson's index. Productive reads were defined as in-frame sequences without a premature stop codon. TCRdb's own reprocessing of the public reads used fastp at Q25 and MiXCR and kept productive beta chains. Rows are unified per CDR3 protein, each entry keeping the most common DNA and genes. The authors' filters were not applied to this entry. This sample holds 68,000 or so distinct CDR3 sequences; about three fifths were observed only once. Clones ranked in the top ten supply 20% to 25% of the sample.

Bulk unsorted tissue served as the source for RNA extraction, and RNA quality was assessed using a NanoDrop ND-1000 and an Agilent 2100. Newly diagnosed lung cancer patients without prior chemotherapy who had been admitted for thoracic surgery in China between August and November 2014 were enrolled as donors. Patients with previous radiotherapy or chemotherapy, or with another concurrent cancer, were excluded from the study. Pieces of surgical tissue measuring about 1-2.1 cm3 were kept in RNAlater solution and held at -80 degrees C until needed. From its cysteine to its phenylalanine, the CDR3 spans 15 amino acids. Just CDR3 DNA is preserved here, 45 bases in frame from base 1. Taken from the germline V gene, the CDR1 and CDR2 loops are SGHRS and YFSETQ. Between the V and J ends, shortened by 3 bases and 1 base respectively, the junction contains 10 bases. This specimen belongs to a study of tumor and adjacent non-tumor tissue in lung cancer (dated by TCRdb to the late 2010s). Study-level background: The cohort included around twelve adenocarcinoma, a couple of squamous cell carcinoma and 1 small cell lung cancer patients. A few dozen paired specimens, one tumor and one normal lung sample per patient, were profiled by TCRbeta CDR3 sequencing. Among the approximately 15 patients, ages ranged from about 31 to 76 years, some ten were men and 5 were women, and disease was TNM stage I to III. Sequencing generated a total of 125,075,908 productive TCRbeta reads, averaging roughly 4.2 million reads per sample. The study compared bulk TCRbeta repertoires between lung tumor tissue and matched distant non-tumor lung tissue from 15 or so lung cancer patients.

Overall study outcomes, separate from this receptor: Significantly higher TCR diversity (inverse Simpson) was observed in tumor tissue than in normal lung tissue (roughly 390 vs 170, P = 0.0075, Mann-Whitney U test). With only about 14 patients in the cohort, the authors noted that larger samples and more detailed clinical data are needed. Peripheral blood was not sequenced, so blood TCRbeta repertoires in these lung cancer patients were not examined. TCR diversity was significantly higher in younger patients, and higher tumor TCR diversity was associated with shorter overall and disease-free survival. The top 100 clones made up a significantly larger cumulative share of the repertoire in normal lung than in tumor tissue. The methods do not name the sequencing platform or mention unique molecular identifiers.

Sequences were obtained from lung tumor tissue. The chain is assembled from TRBV5-1 and TRBJ2-2, and possibly TRBD1, on 5 matching bases. This sequence originates from a man over 45 with non-small cell lung cancer. The CDR3 protein: CASSSQGKNTGELFF. The DNA is as follows: TGCGCCAGCAGCTCGCAGGGAAAGAACACCGGGGAGCTGTTTTTT.